These T cell receptor beta chains were read from a single sample in a study of T cell responses to AZD1222 COVID-19 vaccine. Assay: immunoSEQ multiplex PCR; the TCRdb copy retains only in-frame clones and omits some. The table includes 180,000 or so clones, 80% to 95% detected once. Sample: peripheral blood, taken 28 days after the second AZD1222 dose. Receptors originate from an adult who received the AZD1222 COVID-19 vaccine. CDR3s include the opening cysteine and the closing phenylalanine or tryptophan. Each record gives: V gene, clone size, CDR3 length, J gene, D gene, CDR3 protein, CDR3 DNA. The D gene is left open where the match is weak. Clone sizes are given selectively: once, few, many, or a class where the clone is expanded.

V gene: TRBV28
clone size: once
CDR3 length: 13
J gene: TRBJ1-3
D gene: .
CDR3 protein: CASSLGGPNTIYF
CDR3 DNA: TGTGCCAGCAGTTTGGGGGGGCCAAACACCATATATTTT

V gene: TRBV5-3
clone size: .
CDR3 length: 18
J gene: TRBJ1-3
D gene: TRBD1
CDR3 protein: CARSSSRDRVFKGNTIYF
CDR3 DNA: TGTGCCAGAAGCTCTAGCCGGGACAGGGTGTTCAAAGGCAACACCATATATTTT

V gene: TRBV5-8
clone size: once
CDR3 length: 12
J gene: TRBJ2-7
D gene: .
CDR3 protein: CASSLDLYEQYF
CDR3 DNA: TGTGCCAGCAGCTTGGATCTCTACGAGCAGTACTTC

V gene: TRBV27
clone size: .
CDR3 length: 18
J gene: TRBJ2-3
D gene: TRBD2
CDR3 protein: CASSLTLTSGPPTDTQYF
CDR3 DNA: TGTGCCAGCAGTCTCACCCTTACTAGCGGGCCACCCACAGATACGCAGTATTTT

V gene: TRBV4-1
clone size: .
CDR3 length: 14
J gene: TRBJ1-3
D gene: .
CDR3 protein: CASSQGGLFNTIYF
CDR3 DNA: TGCGCCAGCAGCCAAGGGGGGCTTTTCAACACCATATATTTT

V gene: TRBV6-5
clone size: .
CDR3 length: 15
J gene: TRBJ2-2
D gene: .
CDR3 protein: CASSRVSGYTGELFF
CDR3 DNA: TGTGCCAGCAGTAGGGTCTCGGGGTACACCGGGGAGCTGTTTTTT

V gene: TRBV30
clone size: .
CDR3 length: 15
J gene: TRBJ1-5
D gene: .
CDR3 protein: CAWSTGGHSNQPQHF
CDR3 DNA: TGTGCCTGGAGCACCGGGGGGCATAGCAATCAGCCCCAGCATTTT

V gene: TRBV24-1
clone size: .
CDR3 length: 12
J gene: TRBJ1-4
D gene: TRBD1
CDR3 protein: CATQGADEKLFF
CDR3 DNA: TGTGCCACGCAGGGGGCGGATGAAAAACTGTTTTTT

V gene: TRBV5-1
clone size: .
CDR3 length: 17
J gene: TRBJ2-5
D gene: TRBD2
CDR3 protein: CASSSGLLAGVQETQYF
CDR3 DNA: TGCGCCAGCAGCTCTGGTTTACTAGCGGGGGTTCAAGAGACCCAGTACTTC

V gene: TRBV4-1
clone size: .
CDR3 length: 15
J gene: TRBJ2-2
D gene: .
CDR3 protein: CASSQGQTNTGELFF
CDR3 DNA: TGCGCCAGCAGCCAAGGACAGACTAACACCGGGGAGCTGTTTTTT

V gene: TRBV18
clone size: .
CDR3 length: 16
J gene: TRBJ2-1
D gene: .
CDR3 protein: CASSPPGANLYNEQFF
CDR3 DNA: TGTGCCAGCTCACCTCCGGGCGCCAACCTCTACAATGAGCAGTTCTTC

V gene: TRBV10-1
clone size: .
CDR3 length: 14
J gene: TRBJ1-2
D gene: .
CDR3 protein: CASSDGTSNYGYTF
CDR3 DNA: TGCGCCAGCAGTGACGGGACATCTAACTATGGCTACACCTTC

V gene: TRBV11-3
clone size: .
CDR3 length: 19
J gene: TRBJ2-5
D gene: TRBD2
CDR3 protein: CASSLLPWKLAGEGKTQYF
CDR3 DNA: TGTGCCAGCAGCTTACTCCCTTGGAAACTAGCGGGAGAAGGGAAGACCCAGTACTTC

V gene: TRBV5-6
clone size: once
CDR3 length: 15
J gene: TRBJ2-7
D gene: .
CDR3 protein: CASSLKGIGLNEQYF
CDR3 DNA: TGTGCCAGCAGCTTGAAGGGTATAGGGTTAAACGAGCAGTACTTC

V gene: TRBV4-3
clone size: .
CDR3 length: 15
J gene: TRBJ1-4
D gene: .
CDR3 protein: CASSQSGTLNEKLFF
CDR3 DNA: TGCGCCAGCAGCCAATCCGGGACACTTAATGAAAAACTGTTTTTT

V gene: TRBV10-3
clone size: .
CDR3 length: 11
J gene: TRBJ2-1
D gene: TRBD1
CDR3 protein: CATTGDNEQFF
CDR3 DNA: TGTGCCACGACAGGGGACAATGAGCAGTTCTTC

V gene: TRBV21-1
clone size: .
CDR3 length: 15
J gene: TRBJ1-1
D gene: .
CDR3 protein: CASSLRTGKDTEAFF
CDR3 DNA: TGTGCCAGCAGCCTTCGGACAGGGAAGGACACTGAAGCTTTCTTT

V gene: TRBV27
clone size: .
CDR3 length: 14
J gene: TRBJ2-7
D gene: TRBD2
CDR3 protein: CASSPREGLDEQYF
CDR3 DNA: TGTGCCAGCAGTCCCCGGGAGGGCCTTGACGAGCAGTACTTC

V gene: TRBV19
clone size: .
CDR3 length: 15
J gene: TRBJ1-5
D gene: .
CDR3 protein: CASSKDGTSNQPQHF
CDR3 DNA: TGTGCCAGTAGTAAGGACGGAACGAGCAATCAGCCCCAGCATTTT

V gene: TRBV19
clone size: .
CDR3 length: 16
J gene: TRBJ2-1
D gene: TRBD1
CDR3 protein: CASSILTGMGYNEQFF
CDR3 DNA: TGTGCCAGTAGTATCCTGACAGGGATGGGATACAATGAGCAGTTCTTC

V gene: TRBV28
clone size: .
CDR3 length: 13
J gene: TRBJ1-1
D gene: TRBD1
CDR3 protein: CASTTPTGVEAFF
CDR3 DNA: TGTGCCAGCACTACCCCAACAGGGGTTGAAGCTTTCTTT

V gene: TRBV6-5
clone size: once
CDR3 length: 14
J gene: TRBJ1-6
D gene: .
CDR3 protein: CASRSPGSNSPLHF
CDR3 DNA: TGTGCCAGCAGGTCCCCGGGCTCCAATTCACCCCTCCACTTT

V gene: TRBV11-2
clone size: .
CDR3 length: 15
J gene: TRBJ2-1
D gene: TRBD2
CDR3 protein: CASRVSGGAYNEQFF
CDR3 DNA: TGTGCCAGCAGGGTTAGCGGGGGGGCTTACAATGAGCAGTTCTTC

V gene: TRBV19
clone size: .
CDR3 length: 15
J gene: TRBJ1-2
D gene: TRBD1
CDR3 protein: CASSIRTGANYGYTF
CDR3 DNA: TGTGCCAGTAGTATCAGGACAGGAGCTAACTATGGCTACACCTTC

V gene: TRBV2
clone size: .
CDR3 length: 16
J gene: TRBJ1-6
D gene: .
CDR3 protein: CASKVPESSYNSPLHF
CDR3 DNA: TGTGCCAGCAAGGTTCCGGAGAGCTCCTATAATTCACCCCTCCACTTT

V gene: TRBV5-1
clone size: .
CDR3 length: 16
J gene: TRBJ1-3
D gene: TRBD1
CDR3 protein: CASSSGQENRGNTIYF
CDR3 DNA: TGCGCCAGCAGCTCCGGACAGGAGAATAGGGGAAACACCATATATTTT

V gene: TRBV6-4
clone size: .
CDR3 length: 17
J gene: TRBJ1-4
D gene: TRBD1
CDR3 protein: CASSDPPLTGEGEKLFF
CDR3 DNA: TGTGCCAGCAGTGATCCCCCACTGACAGGGGAGGGGGAAAAACTGTTTTTT

V gene: TRBV3-1/TRBV3-2
clone size: .
CDR3 length: 18
J gene: TRBJ2-3
D gene: TRBD2
CDR3 protein: CASSQFSGRANPPDTQYF
CDR3 DNA: TGTGCCAGCAGCCAATTTAGCGGGAGGGCAAATCCCCCAGATACGCAGTATTTT

V gene: TRBV18
clone size: .
CDR3 length: 12
J gene: TRBJ2-3
D gene: .
CDR3 protein: CASSPSGDTQYF
CDR3 DNA: TGTGCCAGCTCACCGTCCGGAGATACGCAGTATTTT

V gene: TRBV15
clone size: .
CDR3 length: 15
J gene: TRBJ2-1
D gene: .
CDR3 protein: CATMRGRGAYNEQFF
CDR3 DNA: TGTGCCACCATGAGGGGTCGCGGGGCCTACAATGAGCAGTTCTTC

V gene: TRBV3-1/TRBV3-2
clone size: .
CDR3 length: 14
J gene: TRBJ2-3
D gene: .
CDR3 protein: CASSQFIAADTQYF
CDR3 DNA: TGTGCCAGCAGCCAATTTATAGCGGCAGATACGCAGTATTTT

V gene: TRBV6-2/TRBV6-3
clone size: .
CDR3 length: 12
J gene: TRBJ1-2
D gene: .
CDR3 protein: CASSPVYYGYTF
CDR3 DNA: TGTGCCAGCAGTCCGGTATACTATGGCTACACCTTC

V gene: TRBV7-3
clone size: .
CDR3 length: 15
J gene: TRBJ1-2
D gene: .
CDR3 protein: CASSFGGLGNYGYTF
CDR3 DNA: TGTGCCAGCAGCTTCGGGGGTCTAGGGAACTATGGCTACACCTTC

V gene: TRBV5-1
clone size: once
CDR3 length: 16
J gene: TRBJ1-3
D gene: .
CDR3 protein: CASSLAVQGSGNTIYF
CDR3 DNA: TGCGCCAGCAGCTTGGCCGTCCAGGGCTCTGGAAACACCATATATTTT

V gene: TRBV24-1
clone size: .
CDR3 length: 16
J gene: TRBJ2-3
D gene: TRBD1
CDR3 protein: CATSDLGTGSTDTQYF
CDR3 DNA: TGTGCCACCAGTGATTTAGGGACAGGGAGTACGGATACGCAGTATTTT

V gene: TRBV7-8
clone size: .
CDR3 length: 13
J gene: TRBJ1-5
D gene: .
CDR3 protein: CASSLNSDQPQHF
CDR3 DNA: TGTGCCAGCAGCTTGAACAGCGATCAGCCCCAGCATTTT

V gene: TRBV27
clone size: .
CDR3 length: 14
J gene: TRBJ2-7
D gene: .
CDR3 protein: CASSRRTPSYEQYF
CDR3 DNA: TGTGCCAGCAGCCGTAGGACTCCCTCCTACGAGCAGTACTTC

V gene: TRBV5-1
clone size: .
CDR3 length: 15
J gene: TRBJ2-7
D gene: TRBD1
CDR3 protein: CASSLGQGWVYEQYF
CDR3 DNA: TGCGCCAGCAGCCTTGGACAGGGTTGGGTCTACGAGCAGTACTTC

V gene: TRBV12-3/TRBV12-4
clone size: .
CDR3 length: 13
J gene: TRBJ2-2
D gene: .
CDR3 protein: CASTPEAVEELFF
CDR3 DNA: TGTGCCAGCACCCCGGAGGCGGTGGAGGAGCTGTTTTTT

V gene: TRBV24-1
clone size: once
CDR3 length: 16
J gene: TRBJ2-5
D gene: .
CDR3 protein: CATSEIEAGAQETQYF
CDR3 DNA: TGTGCCACCAGTGAAATAGAGGCGGGGGCCCAAGAGACCCAGTACTTC

V gene: TRBV28
clone size: .
CDR3 length: 13
J gene: TRBJ1-3
D gene: .
CDR3 protein: CASKDSSGNTIYF
CDR3 DNA: TGTGCCAGCAAAGACAGCTCTGGAAACACCATATATTTT

V gene: TRBV5-4
clone size: .
CDR3 length: 12
J gene: TRBJ2-1
D gene: .
CDR3 protein: CASSLAYNEQFF
CDR3 DNA: TGTGCCAGCAGCTTGGCCTACAATGAGCAGTTCTTC

V gene: TRBV30
clone size: once
CDR3 length: 15
J gene: TRBJ1-4
D gene: TRBD1
CDR3 protein: CAWSIQGQGSEKLFF
CDR3 DNA: TGTGCCTGGAGCATTCAGGGACAGGGATCCGAAAAACTGTTTTTT